The source of this TCR beta chain is a study of blood T cell repertoires in COVID-19. Study as a whole: Acute and convalescent COVID-19 specimens originated in the United States, Italy and Spain. Nucleic acid was either cDNA or gDNA, and it came from T cells, B-cell-depleted T cells, or PBMCs.

Seattle researchers signed up patients amid active infection and tracked them longitudinally. Authors' methods: Estimates of nucleated cell counts were drawn from the amplification of reference gene primers. The assay was immunoSEQ multiplex PCR, and TCRdb's table has in-frame clones only and misses some. V and J calls and clone size are those listed in that table; D and trimming were worked out from the DNA. Among around 93,000 clones listed, roughly 87% were seen once. This CDR3 comprises 15 residues. Trimming cost V 2 bases and J 0 bases, with 10 bases left between them. The germline gives CDR1 SEHNR, CDR2 FQNEAQ (reference sequence).

The genes are TRBV7-9 and TRBJ1-2; perhaps TRBD1 as D (6 bases). The sequenced material came from peripheral blood. The clonotype was recovered from a man between 18 and 29 years old with COVID-19, enrolled during active disease. CDR3 sequence: CASSLIQGTNYGYTF. DNA of the CDR3: TGTGCCAGCAGCTTAATACAGGGTACTAACTATGGCTACACCTTC.